A single T cell receptor (beta chain) is shown here with its context. Its antigen remains unidentified. The sample belongs to a study of cytomegalovirus exposure and HLA in healthy donors. Study-wide results and limits: Analysis was performed later, and it showed HLA-associated TCR beta chains to be more clonally expanded than equally common others. 150 or so TCR beta chains were listed as cytomegalovirus-associated.

The CDR3 is made up of 13 amino acids. Germline V gene lookup returns CDR1 SGDLS and CDR2 YYNGEE. Trimming took off 3 bases at V and 2 bases at J, with 6 bases between the two ends. The PCR employed 60 Vbeta primers together with 13 Jbeta primers. As processed by the authors: Approximately 80 million unique TCR beta chains, around 11 million of them shared, were counted by a later analysis. This table comes from immunoSEQ multiplex PCR, and its TCRdb copy is limited to in-frame clones, with some not included. Clonal size and the V and J genes are those of that table, whereas D and trimming came from the DNA. This sample has under 300,000 clones; approximately 85% occur once, and the top ten carry roughly 2%.

The sample taken for sequencing was PBMCs. The TCR comes from a woman aged 40 to 50 in good health and CMV-seropositive. The chain combines TRBV9 with TRBJ2-1; no reliable D call. CDR3 coding DNA: TGTGCCAGCAGCGCTATACCCTACAATGAGCAGTTCTTC. Translated: CASSAIPYNEQFF.